Each of the 7 T cell receptor beta chains below was sequenced from the same sample in a study of TIL therapy for anti-PD-1-resistant metastatic lung cancer. Sequencing used immunoSEQ v3. Sequencing used immunoSEQ multiplex PCR; TCRdb keeps in-frame clones, though not all of them. The data contain about 17,000 clones, about 79% of them singletons. Described time point: pre-treatment sample, taken before nivolumab and TIL therapy. Source: blood, taken at baseline. Receptors originate from a person between 30 and 80 years old with non-small cell lung cancer.

This clone turned up a few times. The rearrangement uses TRBV18 and TRBJ1-1; D is ambiguous. CDR1 and CDR2 from the germline V gene are KGHSH and LQKENI. The ends were cut back, 4 bases at V and 1 base at J, with 7 bases in the middle. The length of the CDR3 is 13 residues. DNA of the CDR3: TGTGCCAGCTCACTCTCAAAGAACACTGAAGCTTTCTTT. Its protein is CASSLSKNTEAFF. Filled out from reference TRBV18 and TRBJ1-1, the complete variable domain reads NAGVMQNPRHLVRRRGQEARLRCSPMKGHSHVYWYRQLPEEGLKFMVYLQKENIIDESGMPKERFSAEFPKEGPSILRIQQVVRGDSAAYFCASSLSKNTEAFFGQGTRLTVV.

The rearrangement joins TRBV30 to TRBJ2-3; D is ambiguous. Trimming shortened V by 0 bases and J by 6 bases, and 4 bases separated the two germline ends. Germline V gene data show CDR1 as GTSNPN and CDR2 as SVGIG (reference sequence). The CDR3 sequence is 11 residues long. The CDR3 nucleotides are TGTGCCTGGAGTGTACAGGATACGCAGTATTTT. Protein: CAWSVQDTQYF. Combining the CDR3 with reference TRBV30 and TRBJ2-3 gives the whole variable domain SQTIHQWPATLVQPVGSPLSLECTVEGTSNPNLYWYRQAAGRGLQLLFYSVGIGQISSEVPQNLSASRPQDRQFILSSKKLLLSDSGFYLCAWSVQDTQYFGPGTRLTVL.

The CDR3 nucleotides are TGTGCCAGCAGCGTAGTAGCCGTGGGCGCTAAGGTGGATACGCAGTATTTT. It specifies CASSVVAVGAKVDTQYF. The chain carries TRBV9 and TRBJ2-3; no reliable D call. This CDR3 spans 17 amino acids. Per germline, CDR1 SGDLS and CDR2 YYNGEE. Trimming shortened V by 0 bases and J by 6 bases, and 20 bases separated the two germline ends. The complete variable domain, with remaining parts taken from reference TRBV9 and TRBJ2-3, reads DSGVTQTPKHLITATGQRVTLRCSPRSGDLSVYWYQQSLDQGLQFLIQYYNGEERAKGNILERFSAQQFPDLHSELNLSSLELGDSALYFCASSVVAVGAKVDTQYFGPGTRLTVL.

The rearrangement uses TRBV2 and TRBJ2-3; D unclear. Germline loops: CDR1 SNHLY, CDR2 FYNNEI. The CDR3 totals 12 residues. V lost 5 bases to trimming and J lost 1 base, with 4 bases between them. CDR3: CASSLRTDTQYF. The DNA of the CDR3 is TGTGCCAGCAGTTTGCGCACAGATACGCAGTATTTT.

The chain has TRBV6-5 and TRBJ1-5; 7 bases match TRBD1. This CDR3 comprises 15 residues. The J segment lost 1 base and the V segment lost 6 bases, leaving 6 bases of the junction unmatched. Germline CDR1 reads MNHEY; CDR2 reads SVGAGI. CDR3 loop: CASRRGGESNQPQHF. The CDR3 DNA sequence: TGTGCCAGCAGGAGAGGGGGCGAAAGCAATCAGCCCCAGCATTTT.

V and J are TRBV5-6 and TRBJ2-2, with D perhaps TRBD2 (6 bases). The CDR3 runs 15 residues. Germline assignment: CDR1 SGHDT and CDR2 YYEEEE. The germline V and J ends were trimmed by 3 bases and 3 bases, with 12 bases remaining between them. The CDR3 loop reads CASSWGTGYTGELFF. CDR3 nucleotide sequence: TGTGCCAGCAGCTGGGGGACTGGATACACCGGGGAGCTGTTTTTT.

The chain combines TRBV6-2 or TRBV6-3 with TRBJ2-5; D is perhaps TRBD2 (6 bases). The V gene's germline CDR1 is MNHEY and CDR2 SVGEGT. The CDR3 has 18 amino acids. The ends were cut back, 5 bases at V and 2 bases at J, with 24 bases in the middle. CDR3 coding DNA: TGTGCCAGCAGTCTCACACACCCCGGGTCAGGGAGGCAAGAGACCCAGTACTTC. Translating it yields CASSLTHPGSGRQETQYF.